This TCR beta chain appears in the sequencing data of a study of radiation and T cells in renal cell carcinoma. Deletions cut 4 bases from V and 5 bases from J, with 11 bases between. The CDR3 sequence is 13 residues long. The germline gives CDR1 MNHNY, CDR2 SVGAGI (reference sequence). Documented time point: baseline pretreatment blood. Treatment meaning: 15 Gy SBRT to primary tumor, nephrectomy 4 weeks later. The repertoire was sequenced with immunoSEQ multiplex PCR; TCRdb's copy has only in-frame clones and lacks some. The table shows approximately 120,000 clones, with approximately 80% occurring only once.

The source material was blood, sampled from a patient whose treatment included radiotherapy and nephrectomy. The V call is TRBV6-6, the J call TRBJ2-5; tentatively, D is TRBD1 or TRBD2 (5 bases each). The source of this sequence is a woman in her sixties or seventies with renal cell carcinoma. CDR3: CASSSRDGETQYF. The CDR3 DNA follows: TGTGCCAGCAGTTCCAGGGACGGGGAGACCCAGTACTTC.